This note documents a single TCR beta chain sequence. Its antigen remains unidentified. The source of the sample is a study of T cells in localized non-small cell lung cancer. The table came from immunoSEQ multiplex PCR; TCRdb's copy has only in-frame clones and leaves some out. The sample holds 28,000 or so clones; roughly 86% are singletons and the top ten take approximately 7.5%. The CDR3 contains 14 residues. The V gene lost 2 bases and the J gene lost 10 bases, with 14 bases spanning the gap. Germline V gene sequence: CDR1 SGHTA, CDR2 FQGNSA. Study findings and constraints: Uninvolved neighboring lung showed the greatest T cell clonality, exceeding tumor. Only one tumor region went through sequencing, so heterogeneity may still be there. Paired adjacent lung recovered a median around 52 of the top 100 tumor clones. A raised T cell density in blood coincided with lengthier overall survival.

The chain has TRBV7-2 and TRBJ1-4; D unresolved. The specimen was peripheral blood, collected before any cancer treatment. The TCR sequence derives from a male donor at least 60 years old with stage I lung adenocarcinoma. This chain's CDR3 is CASSLPSGVGKLFF. CDR3 nucleotides: TGTGCCAGCAGCTTACCCTCCGGGGTGGGAAAACTGTTTTTT.